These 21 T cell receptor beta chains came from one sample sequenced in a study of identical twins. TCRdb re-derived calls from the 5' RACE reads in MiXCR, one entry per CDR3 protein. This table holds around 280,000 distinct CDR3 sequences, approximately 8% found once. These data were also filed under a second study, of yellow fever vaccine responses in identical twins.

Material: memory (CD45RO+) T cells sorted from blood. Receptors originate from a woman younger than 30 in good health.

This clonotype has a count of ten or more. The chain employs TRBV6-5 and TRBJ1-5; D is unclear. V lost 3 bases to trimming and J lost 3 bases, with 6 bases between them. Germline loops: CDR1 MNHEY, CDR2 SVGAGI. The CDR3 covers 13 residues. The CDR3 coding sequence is TGTGCCAGCAGTTATGCACCCAATCAGCCCCAGCATTTT. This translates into CASSYAPNQPQHF.

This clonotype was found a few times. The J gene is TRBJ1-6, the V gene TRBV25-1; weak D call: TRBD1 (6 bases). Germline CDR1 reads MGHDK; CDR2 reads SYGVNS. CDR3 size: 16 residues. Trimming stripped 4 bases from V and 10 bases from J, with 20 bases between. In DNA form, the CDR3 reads TGTGCCAGCAGTGGGCAGGGGCCCAATATTGGCTCACCCCTCCACTTT. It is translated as CASSGQGPNIGSPLHF.

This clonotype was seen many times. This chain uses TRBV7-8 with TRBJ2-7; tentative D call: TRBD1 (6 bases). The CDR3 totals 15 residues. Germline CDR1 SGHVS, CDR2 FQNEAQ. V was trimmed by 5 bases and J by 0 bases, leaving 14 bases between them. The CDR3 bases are TGTGCCAGCAGCCAGGGACACCTCAGCTCCTACGAGCAGTACGTC. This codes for CASSQGHLSSYEQYV.

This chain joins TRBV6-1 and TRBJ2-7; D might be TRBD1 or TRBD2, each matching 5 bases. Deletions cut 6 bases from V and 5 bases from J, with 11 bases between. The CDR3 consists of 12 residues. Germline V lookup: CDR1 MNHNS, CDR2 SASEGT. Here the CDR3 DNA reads TGTGCCAGCAGCCCCCGGGGACACGAGCAGTACGTC. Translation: CASSPRGHEQYV.

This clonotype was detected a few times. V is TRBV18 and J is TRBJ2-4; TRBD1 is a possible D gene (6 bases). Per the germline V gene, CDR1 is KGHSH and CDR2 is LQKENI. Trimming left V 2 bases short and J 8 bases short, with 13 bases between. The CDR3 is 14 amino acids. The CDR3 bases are TGTGCCAGCTCACCAACACAGGGTTCCGACATTCAGTACTTC. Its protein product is CASSPTQGSDIQYF.

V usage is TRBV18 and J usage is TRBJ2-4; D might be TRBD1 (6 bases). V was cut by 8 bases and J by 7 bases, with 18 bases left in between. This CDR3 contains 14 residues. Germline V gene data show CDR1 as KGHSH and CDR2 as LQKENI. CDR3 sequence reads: CASQERAQGNIQYF. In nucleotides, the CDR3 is TGTGCCAGCCAAGAAAGGGCCCAGGGGAACATTCAGTACTTC. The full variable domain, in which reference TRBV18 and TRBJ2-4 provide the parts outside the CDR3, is NAGVMQNPRHLVRRRGQEARLRCSPMKGHSHVYWYRQLPEEGLKFMVYLQKENIIDESGMPKERFSAEFPKEGPSILRIQQVVRGDSAAYFCASQERAQGNIQYFGAGTRLSVL.

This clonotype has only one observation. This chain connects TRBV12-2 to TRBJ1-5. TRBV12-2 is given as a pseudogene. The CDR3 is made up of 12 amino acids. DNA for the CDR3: TGTGCAAGTCGCCCGGATAATCAGCCCCAGCATTTT. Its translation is CASRPDNQPQHF.

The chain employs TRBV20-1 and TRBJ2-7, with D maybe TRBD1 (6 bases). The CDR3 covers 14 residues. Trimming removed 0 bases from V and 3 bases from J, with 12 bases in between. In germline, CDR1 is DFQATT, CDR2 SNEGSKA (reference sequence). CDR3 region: CSARDSRGNYEQYV. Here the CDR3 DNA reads TGCAGTGCTAGAGATTCCAGGGGAAACTACGAGCAGTACGTC.

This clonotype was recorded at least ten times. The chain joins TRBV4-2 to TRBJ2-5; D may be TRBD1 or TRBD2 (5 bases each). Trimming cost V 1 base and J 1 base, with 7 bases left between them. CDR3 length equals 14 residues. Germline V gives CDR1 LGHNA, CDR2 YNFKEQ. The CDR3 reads CASSQGGSQETQYF. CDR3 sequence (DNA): TGTGCCAGCAGCCAAGGGGGGAGCCAAGAGACCCAGTACTTC.

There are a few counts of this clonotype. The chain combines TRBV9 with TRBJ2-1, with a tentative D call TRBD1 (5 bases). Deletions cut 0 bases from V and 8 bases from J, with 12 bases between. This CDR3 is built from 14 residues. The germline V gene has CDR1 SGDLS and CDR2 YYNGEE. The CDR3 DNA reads TGTGCCAGCAGCGTAGAATCTCAGGGCTATGAGCAGTTCTTC. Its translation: CASSVESQGYEQFF.

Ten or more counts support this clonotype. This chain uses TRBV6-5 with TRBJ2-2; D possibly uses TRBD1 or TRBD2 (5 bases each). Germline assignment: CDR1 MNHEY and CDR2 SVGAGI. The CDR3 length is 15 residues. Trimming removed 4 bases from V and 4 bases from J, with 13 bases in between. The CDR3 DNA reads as TGTGCCAGCAGTTCACCGGGACGGGCCACCGGGGAGCTGTTTTTT. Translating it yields CASSSPGRATGELFF.

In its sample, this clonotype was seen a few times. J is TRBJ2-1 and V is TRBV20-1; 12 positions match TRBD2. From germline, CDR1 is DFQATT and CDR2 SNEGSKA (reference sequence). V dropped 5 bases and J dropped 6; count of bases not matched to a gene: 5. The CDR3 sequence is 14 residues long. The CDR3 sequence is CSALLAGGRNEQFF. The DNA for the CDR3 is TGCAGTGCTCTCCTAGCGGGAGGGCGCAATGAGCAGTTCTTC.

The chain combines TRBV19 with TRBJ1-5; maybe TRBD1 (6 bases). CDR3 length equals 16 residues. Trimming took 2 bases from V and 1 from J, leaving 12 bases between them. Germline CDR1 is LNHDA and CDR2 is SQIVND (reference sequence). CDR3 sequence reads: CASSISETGSNQPQHF. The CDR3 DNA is TGTGCCAGTAGTATATCTGAGACAGGCAGCAATCAGCCCCAGCATTTT.

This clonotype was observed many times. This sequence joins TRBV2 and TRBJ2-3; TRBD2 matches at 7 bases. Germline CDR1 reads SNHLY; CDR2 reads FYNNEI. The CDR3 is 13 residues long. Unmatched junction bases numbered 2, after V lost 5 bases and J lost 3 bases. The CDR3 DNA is TGTGCCAGCAGTACTAGCGTAACAGATACGCAGTATTTT. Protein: CASSTSVTDTQYF.

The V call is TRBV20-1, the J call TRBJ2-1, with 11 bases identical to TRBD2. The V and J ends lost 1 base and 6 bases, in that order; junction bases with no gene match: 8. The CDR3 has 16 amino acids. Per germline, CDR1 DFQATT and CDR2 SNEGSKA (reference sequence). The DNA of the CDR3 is TGCAGTGCTAGAGGTCAGACTAGCGGGATGAGCAATGAGCAGTTCTTC. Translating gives CSARGQTSGMSNEQFF.

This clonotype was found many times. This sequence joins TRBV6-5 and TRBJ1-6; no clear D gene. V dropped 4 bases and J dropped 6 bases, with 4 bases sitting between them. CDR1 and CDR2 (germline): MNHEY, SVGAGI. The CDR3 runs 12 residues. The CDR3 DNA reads TGTGCCAGCAGTTTTGTTAATTCACCCCTCCACTTT. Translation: CASSFVNSPLHF.

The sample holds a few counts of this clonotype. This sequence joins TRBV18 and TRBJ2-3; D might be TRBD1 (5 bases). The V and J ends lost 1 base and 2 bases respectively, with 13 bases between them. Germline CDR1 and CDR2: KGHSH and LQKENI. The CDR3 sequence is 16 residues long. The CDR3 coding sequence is TGTGCCAGCTCACCACTAGGTGACAGCCCCACAGATACGCAGTATTTT. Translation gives CASSPLGDSPTDTQYF.

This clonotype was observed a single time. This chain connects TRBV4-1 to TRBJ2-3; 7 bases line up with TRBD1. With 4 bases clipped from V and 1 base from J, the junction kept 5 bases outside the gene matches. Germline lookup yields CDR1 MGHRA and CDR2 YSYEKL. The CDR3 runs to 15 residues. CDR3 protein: CASSPYGTGTDTQYF. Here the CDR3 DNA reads TGCGCCAGCAGCCCGTACGGGACAGGCACAGATACGCAGTATTTT.

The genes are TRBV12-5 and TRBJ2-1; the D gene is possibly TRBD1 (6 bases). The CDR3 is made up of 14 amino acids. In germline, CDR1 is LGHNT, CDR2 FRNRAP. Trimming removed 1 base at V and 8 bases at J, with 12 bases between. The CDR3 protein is CASGLDRVRDEQFF. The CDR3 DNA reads TGTGCTAGTGGTTTGGACAGGGTTAGGGATGAGCAGTTCTTC.

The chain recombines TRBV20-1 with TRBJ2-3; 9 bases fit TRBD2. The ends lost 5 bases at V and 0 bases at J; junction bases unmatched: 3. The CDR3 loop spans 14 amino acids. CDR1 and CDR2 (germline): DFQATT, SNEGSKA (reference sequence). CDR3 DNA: TGCAGTGCTTCTAGCGGGATGAGCACAGATACGCAGTATTTT. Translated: CSASSGMSTDTQYF.

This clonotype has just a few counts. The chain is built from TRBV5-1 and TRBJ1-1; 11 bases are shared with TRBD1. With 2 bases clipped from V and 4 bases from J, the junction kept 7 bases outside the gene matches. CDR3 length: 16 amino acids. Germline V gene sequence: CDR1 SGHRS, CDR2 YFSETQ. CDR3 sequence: CASSLTGTGGVTEAFF. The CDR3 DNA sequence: TGCGCCAGCAGCTTAACCGGGACAGGGGGAGTCACTGAAGCTTTCTTT.